Included here is one T cell receptor (beta chain) sequence, with context. The data were obtained in a study of T cells after somatic rescue of genetic block. The protocol was immunoSEQ multiplex PCR, while the TCRdb copy is restricted to in-frame clones and leaves out a portion. The sample shows some 68,000 clones, roughly 91% of them seen only once. Germline-derived CDR1 and CDR2 are MNHEY and SMNVEV (reference sequence). The V and J ends lost 4 bases and 3 bases, in that order; junction bases with no gene match: 4. This CDR3 region has 15 residues. The genes are TRBV27 and TRBJ2-1, with 9 bases fitting TRBD1. Sequenced material: peripheral blood mononuclear cells (PBMCs). This clonotype was obtained from a young man. CDR3 sequence: CASSSPGQGYNEQFF. The CDR3 DNA sequence: TGTGCCAGCAGTTCTCCGGGACAGGGCTACAATGAGCAGTTCTTC.